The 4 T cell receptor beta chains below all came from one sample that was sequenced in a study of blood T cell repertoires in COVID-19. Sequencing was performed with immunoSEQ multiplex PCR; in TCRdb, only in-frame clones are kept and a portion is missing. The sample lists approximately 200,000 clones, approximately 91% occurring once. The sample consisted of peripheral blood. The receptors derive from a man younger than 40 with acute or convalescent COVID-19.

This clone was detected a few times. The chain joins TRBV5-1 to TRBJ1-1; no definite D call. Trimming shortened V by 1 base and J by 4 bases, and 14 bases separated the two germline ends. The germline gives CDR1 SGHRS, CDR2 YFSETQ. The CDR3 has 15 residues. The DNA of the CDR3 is TGCGCCAGCAGCTTGATAGGAGGCCCCAGCACTGAAGCTTTCTTT. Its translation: CASSLIGGPSTEAFF. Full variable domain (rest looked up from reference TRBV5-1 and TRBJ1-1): KAGVTQTPRYLIKTRGQQVTLSCSPISGHRSVSWYQQTPGQGLQFLFEYFSETQRNKGNFPGRFSGRQFSNSRSEMNVSTLELGDSALYLCASSLIGGPSTEAFFGQGTRLTVV.

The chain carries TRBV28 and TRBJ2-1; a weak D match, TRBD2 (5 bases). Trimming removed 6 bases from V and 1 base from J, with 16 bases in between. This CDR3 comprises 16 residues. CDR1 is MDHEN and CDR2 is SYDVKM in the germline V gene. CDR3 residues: CASRSSPRGSYNEQFF. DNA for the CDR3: TGTGCCAGCAGGTCCAGCCCCCGAGGGTCCTACAATGAGCAGTTCTTC. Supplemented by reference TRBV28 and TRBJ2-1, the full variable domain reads DVKVTQSSRYLVKRTGEKVFLECVQDMDHENMFWYRQDPGLGLRLIYFSYDVKMKEKGDIPEGYSVSREKKERFSLILESASTNQTSMYLCASRSSPRGSYNEQFFGPGTRLTVL.

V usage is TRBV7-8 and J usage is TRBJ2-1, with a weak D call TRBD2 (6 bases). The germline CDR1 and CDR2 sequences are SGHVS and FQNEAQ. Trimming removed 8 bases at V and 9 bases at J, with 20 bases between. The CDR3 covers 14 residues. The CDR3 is CASRRPGGIGEQFF. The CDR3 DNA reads TGTGCCAGCCGCAGACCCGGGGGAATTGGTGAGCAGTTCTTC.

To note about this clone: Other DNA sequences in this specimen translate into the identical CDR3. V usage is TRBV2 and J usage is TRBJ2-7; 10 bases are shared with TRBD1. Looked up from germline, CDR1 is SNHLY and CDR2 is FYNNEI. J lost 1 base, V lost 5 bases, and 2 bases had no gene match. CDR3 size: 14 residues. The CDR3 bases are TGTGCCAGCAGTCGGACAGGGGGTTCCTACGAGCAGTACTTC. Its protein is CASSRTGGSYEQYF.